This entry is about one TCR beta chain. Its antigen is currently unknown. Using its own MiXCR run on the RT-PCR reads, TCRdb lists one record per CDR3 protein. The sample shows around 180,000 distinct CDR3 sequences, about 9% of them seen only once. These data come from a study of response to subunit inactivated influenza vaccine. General study findings and limits: After each seasonal influenza vaccination, few new T cells are recruited, the authors suggested.

The V gene's germline CDR1 is SGDLS and CDR2 YYNGEE. With 1 base removed from V and 2 bases from J, the gap between germline ends came to 12 bases. CDR3 length equals 15 residues. The source of this sequence is a man aged 45-65 years who received an inactivated influenza vaccine. The specimen comprised non-naive T cells sorted from PBMCs, sampled on the day of vaccination. The V call is TRBV9, the J call TRBJ2-5, with D perhaps TRBD2 (5 bases). The CDR3 loop reads CASSVSPSPQETQYF. For the CDR3, the DNA is TGTGCCAGCAGCGTAAGCCCTAGCCCACAAGAGACCCAGTACTTC. The full variable domain, with the rest looked up from reference TRBV9 and TRBJ2-5, is DSGVTQTPKHLITATGQRVTLRCSPRSGDLSVYWYQQSLDQGLQFLIQYYNGEERAKGNILERFSAQQFPDLHSELNLSSLELGDSALYFCASSVSPSPQETQYFGPGTRLLVL.